This T cell receptor (beta chain) was found in a study of T cells after yellow fever vaccination. Overall study findings and caveats: At day 0, almost all vaccine-responding clonotypes escaped detection in the sorted memory subsets.

Ten or more counts support this clonotype. TCRdb reanalysed the 5' RACE reads using MiXCR and keeps one entry per CDR3 protein. The data contain 20,000 to 25,000 distinct CDR3 sequences, 5.2% of them singletons. Germline V gives CDR1 LNHDA, CDR2 SQIVND (reference sequence). This CDR3 is built from 14 residues. The V gene lost 3 bases and the J gene lost 2 bases, with 9 bases spanning the gap. The sequenced sample was PBMCs, either bulk or a sorted T-cell subset (CD4+, CD8+, memory, or dextramer-sorted; not recorded which), obtained roughly 47 days after the first yellow fever vaccination. V gene TRBV19 combines with J gene TRBJ2-3; no clear D gene. This receptor was taken from a man younger than 35 who received the YFV17D yellow fever vaccine. The DNA of the CDR3 is TGTGCCAGTAGTATTCCCGGTCTCACAGATACGCAGTATTTT. It codes for CASSIPGLTDTQYF.